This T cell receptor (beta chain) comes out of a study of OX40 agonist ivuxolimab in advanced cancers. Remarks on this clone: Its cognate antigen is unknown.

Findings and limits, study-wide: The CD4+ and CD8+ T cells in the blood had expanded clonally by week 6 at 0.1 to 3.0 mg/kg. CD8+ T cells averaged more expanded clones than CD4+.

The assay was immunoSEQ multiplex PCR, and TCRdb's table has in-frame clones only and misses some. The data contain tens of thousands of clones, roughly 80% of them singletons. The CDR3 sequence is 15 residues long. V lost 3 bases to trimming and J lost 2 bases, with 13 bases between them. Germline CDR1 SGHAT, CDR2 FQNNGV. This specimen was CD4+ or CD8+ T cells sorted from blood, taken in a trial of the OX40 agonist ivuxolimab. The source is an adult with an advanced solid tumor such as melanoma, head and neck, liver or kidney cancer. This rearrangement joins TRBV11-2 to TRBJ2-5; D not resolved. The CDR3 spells CASSLLLAFQETQYF. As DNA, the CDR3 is TGTGCCAGCAGCTTGTTGTTGGCGTTTCAAGAGACCCAGTACTTC.